These 28 T cell receptor beta chains share one sample of origin, sequenced in a study of T-cell memory formation after mild COVID-19. TCRdb ran MiXCR on the 5' RACE reads and lists one entry per CDR3 protein. This table has around 530,000 distinct CDR3 sequences, less than 25% appearing once. Sequencing was carried out using PBMCs or a T cell subset sorted from them (not recorded which). Receptors were obtained from an adult woman who had mild COVID-19 (a few samples of this study predate the infection). Cell type and time point are not known.

This chain joins TRBV19 and TRBJ1-1; D is possibly TRBD1 (6 bases). The germline V gene has CDR1 LNHDA and CDR2 SQIVND (reference sequence). Trimming removed 5 bases from V and 3 bases from J, with 13 bases in between. The CDR3 runs 14 residues. The CDR3 DNA is TGTGCCAGTAGTGACAGGACGTTGGACACTGAAGCTTTCTTT. It specifies CASSDRTLDTEAFF.

This clonotype has only a few counts. This chain links TRBV7-8 with TRBJ2-2; 10 bases are a match to TRBD1. Trimming took 3 bases from V and 6 from J; bases not matched to a gene: 4. The CDR3 has 15 amino acids. Germline values: CDR1 SGHVS, CDR2 FQNEAQ. The CDR3 region is CASSFGGTGAGELFF. The CDR3, as DNA: TGTGCCAGCAGCTTTGGGGGGACAGGGGCCGGGGAGCTGTTTTTT.

A single count supports this clonotype. V gene TRBV6-1 combines with J gene TRBJ2-7; 9 bases fit TRBD2. In germline, CDR1 is MNHNS, CDR2 SASEGT. Trimming removed 1 base from V and 0 bases from J; junction bases left unmatched: 1. This CDR3 region has 15 residues. The CDR3 DNA reads TGTGCCAGCAGTGAAGTAGCGGGAGACTCCTACGAGCAGTACTTC. It yields the protein CASSEVAGDSYEQYF.

This chain connects TRBV15 to TRBJ2-4; D gene uncertain. CDR3 length: 14 amino acids. Germline values: CDR1 LNHNV, CDR2 YYDKDF (reference sequence). Trimming removed 0 bases from V and 0 bases from J, with 3 bases in between. This CDR3 reads CATSRDLAKNIQYF. In nucleotides, the CDR3 is TGTGCCACCAGCAGAGATCTAGCCAAAAACATTCAGTACTTC.

This chain links TRBV15 with TRBJ2-1, with D perhaps given as TRBD1 or TRBD2 (6 bases each). The germline V gene encodes CDR1 LNHNV and CDR2 YYDKDF (reference sequence). This CDR3 region has 16 residues. V was trimmed by 4 bases and J by 4 bases, leaving 17 bases between them. The CDR3 DNA reads TGTGCCACCAGCACCCGGAGGGGGAGGACATACAATGAGCAGTTCTTC. As protein: CATSTRRGRTYNEQFF.

V gene TRBV5-1 combines with J gene TRBJ2-7, with D perhaps TRBD1 (5 bases). Germline CDR1 SGHRS, CDR2 YFSETQ. The CDR3 runs to 14 residues. Trimming pared 3 bases from V and 3 bases from J, leaving 13 bases between. In DNA form, the CDR3 reads TGCGCCAGCAGCTCCGCAGACAGCGACTACGAGCAGTACTTC. Its protein product is CASSSADSDYEQYF.

This rearrangement joins TRBV6-1 to TRBJ1-5; maybe TRBD1 (6 bases). The CDR3 has 15 amino acids. Trimming removed 4 bases from V and 0 bases from J, with 10 bases in between. CDR1 is MNHNS, CDR2 SASEGT, per germline. In nucleotides, the CDR3 is TGTGCCAGCAGTGGGACAGCGTATAGCAATCAGCCCCAGCATTTT. It yields the protein CASSGTAYSNQPQHF.

This chain joins TRBV5-1 and TRBJ2-7; 12 nucleotides match TRBD2. The CDR3 has 15 amino acids. V dropped 3 bases and J dropped 2; count of bases not matched to a gene: 3. Germline assignment: CDR1 SGHRS and CDR2 YFSETQ. The CDR3 DNA follows: TGCGCCAGCAGCTCAACTAGCGGGGGGCCCTACGAGCAGTACTTC. Its translation: CASSSTSGGPYEQYF.

This clonotype occurred a few times. The chain uses TRBV5-1 and TRBJ1-1; D may be TRBD1 (6 bases). V lost 5 bases and J lost 0, with 17 bases in between. Germline V gene data show CDR1 as SGHRS and CDR2 as YFSETQ. The CDR3 consists of 16 residues. The CDR3 DNA sequence: TGCGCCAGCAGGGCCCCACAGGGAGTTATGAACACTGAAGCTTTCTTT. This translates into CASRAPQGVMNTEAFF.

This clonotype was seen a few times. The genes are TRBV6-4 and TRBJ1-2; D is uncertain. The CDR3 loop spans 14 amino acids. Trimming left V 2 bases short and J 4 bases short, with 11 bases between. Germline assignment: CDR1 MRHNA and CDR2 SNTAGT. The CDR3 reads CASSDVINGYGYTF. CDR3 DNA sequence: TGTGCCAGCAGTGACGTCATTAATGGCTATGGCTACACCTTC.

This clonotype has just a few counts. This chain joins TRBV5-4 and TRBJ2-7; 8 bases align to TRBD1. The length of the CDR3 is 13 residues. V lost 9 bases and J lost 3; bases outside the gene matches: 8. Germline loops: CDR1 SGHNT, CDR2 YYREEE (reference sequence). The CDR3 region is CATEDRGNYEQYF. The CDR3, as DNA: TGTGCCACGGAAGACAGGGGTAACTACGAGCAGTACTTC. The entire variable domain, with the rest obtained from reference TRBV5-4 and TRBJ2-7, is as follows: ETGVTQSPTHLIKTRGQQVTLRCSSQSGHNTVSWYQQALGQGPQFIFQYYREEENGRGNFPPRFSGLQFPNYSSELNVNALELDDSALYLCATEDRGNYEQYFGPGTRLTVT.

This clonotype was detected many times. The chain links TRBV20-1 to TRBJ2-7; the D gene could be TRBD1 or TRBD2 (6 bases each). V shed 1 base and J shed 3 bases, with 19 bases lying between them. The CDR3 runs to 16 residues. Germline V gene sequence: CDR1 DFQATT, CDR2 SNEGSKA (reference sequence). The CDR3 loop reads CSARAMTIGGIYEQYF. The CDR3 DNA reads as TGCAGTGCTAGAGCGATGACAATCGGGGGCATCTACGAGCAGTACTTC.

The chain has TRBV27 and TRBJ1-1; the D is unclear. Germline CDR1 reads MNHEY; CDR2 reads SMNVEV (reference sequence). This CDR3 is 13 amino acids long. Trimming stripped 7 bases from V and 2 bases from J, with 11 bases between. CDR3 protein: CASTGVRNTEAFF. The CDR3 DNA reads TGTGCCAGCACCGGGGTACGCAACACTGAAGCTTTCTTT.

This clonotype was seen a few times. The chain recombines TRBV3-1 with TRBJ1-2; no reliable D call. The germline CDR1 and CDR2 sequences are LGHDT and YNNKEL (reference sequence). The CDR3 is made up of 14 amino acids. Trimming took 0 bases from V and 7 from J, leaving 12 bases between them. CDR3 amino acids: CASSQEQPTLGYTF. For the CDR3, the DNA is TGTGCCAGCAGCCAAGAGCAGCCTACGCTTGGCTACACCTTC.

This clonotype occurred a few times. V gene TRBV12-3 or TRBV12-4 combines with J gene TRBJ2-1; D remains ambiguous. There are 13 residues in the CDR3. V lost 10 bases and J 4 bases, leaving 14 bases between the germline ends. The CDR3 bases are TGTGCCACCGCCGTCCGCCAATACAATGAGCAGTTCTTC. Its protein product is CATAVRQYNEQFF.

V and J are TRBV19 and TRBJ2-2; D remains ambiguous. Trimming took off 4 bases at V and 3 bases at J, with 9 bases between the two ends. In germline, CDR1 is LNHDA, CDR2 SQIVND (reference sequence). This CDR3 is built from 14 residues. The CDR3 loop is CASSRRQDTGELFF. CDR3 nucleotides: TGTGCCAGTAGTAGGCGTCAGGACACCGGGGAGCTGTTTTTT. The variable domain in full, with the rest retrieved from reference TRBV19 and TRBJ2-2, is DGGITQSPKYLFRKEGQNVTLSCEQNLNHDAMYWYRQDPGQGLRLIYYSQIVNDFQKGDIAEGYSVSREKKESFPLTVTSAQKNPTAFYLCASSRRQDTGELFFGEGSRLTVL.

This clonotype occurred a few times. This rearrangement joins TRBV5-5 to TRBJ2-7; D may correspond to TRBD1 or TRBD2 (5 bases each). V lost 4 bases, J lost 7 bases, and 15 bases lay in between. Per germline, CDR1 SGHKS and CDR2 YYEKEE (reference sequence). There are 13 residues in the CDR3. The DNA of the CDR3 is TGTGCCAGCAGCCCCCGGGACGCTGTTGAGCAGTACTTC. As protein: CASSPRDAVEQYF.

V gene TRBV12-3 or TRBV12-4 combines with J gene TRBJ1-2; 9 bases align to TRBD1. This CDR3 contains 14 residues. The V and J ends lost 3 bases and 4 bases, in that order; junction bases with no gene match: 3. CDR3 coding DNA: TGTGCCAGCAGTTTTGCGGACAGGGGCTATGGCTACACCTTC. Protein product: CASSFADRGYGYTF.

V is TRBV27 and J is TRBJ2-1; D remains unclear. Germline-derived CDR1 and CDR2 are MNHEY and SMNVEV (reference sequence). V was cut by 6 bases and J by 2 bases, with 11 bases left in between. This CDR3 is built from 14 residues. CDR3 sequence reads: CASRTPGPYNEQFF. The CDR3 nucleotides are TGTGCCAGCAGAACCCCCGGCCCCTACAATGAGCAGTTCTTC.

This clonotype was detected a few times. The chain has TRBV27 and TRBJ1-1, with D perhaps matching TRBD1 (6 bases). CDR1 is MNHEY and CDR2 is SMNVEV in the germline V gene (reference sequence). The CDR3 is made up of 14 amino acids. With 5 bases removed from V and 4 bases from J, the gap between germline ends came to 14 bases. CDR3 DNA sequence: TGTGCCAGCAGTCCCATGGGGACACCCACTGAAGCTTTCTTT. This codes for CASSPMGTPTEAFF.

This clonotype was seen more than once but under ten times. The gene calls are TRBV24-1 and TRBJ1-3; D ambiguous. This CDR3 is built from 14 residues. CDR1 and CDR2 from the germline V gene are KGHDR and SFDVKD. V was clipped by 4 bases and J by 2 bases, with 8 bases between them. The CDR3 DNA reads as TGTGCCACCAGTGACCCACGGGCTGGAAACACCATATATTTT. Translating gives CATSDPRAGNTIYF.

The gene calls are TRBV5-1 and TRBJ2-7; tentative D call: TRBD1 (6 bases). This CDR3 is built from 14 residues. Between the trimmed V and J ends, which lost 6 bases and 2 bases, there was a span of 15 bases. Germline CDR1 is SGHRS and CDR2 is YFSETQ. For the CDR3, the DNA is TGCGCCAGCAATCCAACAGGGTCAACCTACGAGCAGTACTTC. As protein: CASNPTGSTYEQYF.

This clonotype was seen only a few times. The chain recombines TRBV4-2 with TRBJ2-3; D gene ambiguous. The V gene's germline CDR1 is LGHNA and CDR2 YNFKEQ. This CDR3 comprises 15 residues. V lost 1 base, J lost 3 bases, and 11 bases lay in between. The CDR3 spells CASSQAKTSTDTQYF. In nucleotides, the CDR3 is TGTGCCAGCAGCCAAGCTAAGACATCAACAGATACGCAGTATTTT.

This clonotype was seen a handful of times. The CDR3 loop reads CASSPLGPIDYGYTF. DNA of the CDR3: TGTGCCAGCTCACCCCTGGGACCGATCGACTATGGCTACACCTTC. This chain joins TRBV18 and TRBJ1-2; tentative D call: TRBD1 (5 bases). This CDR3 spans 15 amino acids. CDR1 and CDR2 (germline): KGHSH, LQKENI. Trimming removed 3 bases at V and 3 bases at J, with 14 bases between.

This clonotype was picked up a small number of times. The chain links TRBV3-1 to TRBJ2-7; D possibly corresponds to TRBD1 (5 bases). This CDR3 spans 15 amino acids. Germline values: CDR1 LGHDT, CDR2 YNNKEL (reference sequence). V lost 0 bases, J lost 2 bases, and 11 bases lay in between. In DNA, the CDR3 is TGTGCCAGCAGCCAAGAGGTTGCAGGGCCCTACGAGCAGTACTTC. It encodes CASSQEVAGPYEQYF.

This clonotype was detected only a few times. J is TRBJ2-1 and V is TRBV27; tentatively, D is TRBD2 (6 bases). Germline values: CDR1 MNHEY, CDR2 SMNVEV (reference sequence). This CDR3 contains 14 residues. V was clipped by 10 bases and J by 1 base, with 14 bases between them. CDR3 DNA: TGTGCCACGGCGGGGTTAGGGTCCTACAATGAGCAGTTCTTC. Its protein product is CATAGLGSYNEQFF.

V gene TRBV6-1 combines with J gene TRBJ2-7; 7 bases line up with TRBD1. V lost 6 bases to trimming and J lost 0 bases; unmatched junction nucleotides: 5. The length of the CDR3 is 14 residues. Germline CDR1 reads MNHNS; CDR2 reads SASEGT. CDR3 DNA sequence: TGTGCCAGCAGAAACGGACAGGACTCCTACGAGCAGTACTTC. Translating it yields CASRNGQDSYEQYF.

The gene calls are TRBV20-1 and TRBJ2-3; the D is unclear. V lost 1 base, J lost 3 bases, and 14 bases lay in between. Germline CDR1 reads DFQATT; CDR2 reads SNEGSKA (reference sequence). This CDR3 region has 15 residues. The CDR3 coding sequence is TGCAGTGCTAGAGTCTTGCAGGAATGGACAGATACGCAGTATTTT. This gives the protein CSARVLQEWTDTQYF.